The 30 T cell receptor beta chains below all came from one sample that was sequenced in a study of Graves' ophthalmopathy and Graves' hyperthyroidism. RNA transcripts were the template, and TCR beta CDR3 regions were amplified from them. HTBI primers served in a first-round RT-PCR, which a second-round multiplex PCR followed. Each CDR3 protein gets one entry after TCRdb re-called the multiplex PCR reads with MiXCR. This table has approximately 330,000 distinct CDR3 sequences, around a sixth appearing once. Specimen: peripheral blood. The receptors were gathered from an adult man with Graves' ophthalmopathy.

This clonotype was seen only a few times. V usage is TRBV9 and J usage is TRBJ2-7; D possibly matches TRBD1 or TRBD2 (6 bases each). V dropped 0 bases and J dropped 2 bases, with 12 bases sitting between them. CDR1 and CDR2 (germline): SGDLS, YYNGEE. The CDR3 extends over 15 amino acids. CDR3 in DNA: TGTGCCAGCAGCGTAGGGCCGGGGGCGACCTACGAGCAGTACTTC. The encoded protein is CASSVGPGATYEQYF.

This clonotype was counted ten times or more. The chain combines TRBV6-5 with TRBJ2-7; TRBD1 agrees at 8 bases. Germline lookup yields CDR1 MNHEY and CDR2 SVGAGI. The CDR3 is made up of 14 amino acids. The V segment lost 5 bases and the J segment 7 bases; nucleotides outside the gene matches: 10. Here the CDR3 reads CASSRPDRDGEQYF. CDR3 DNA sequence: TGTGCCAGCAGTAGGCCGGACAGGGACGGTGAGCAGTACTTC.

In this sample, this clonotype turned up many times. The gene calls are TRBV4-2 and TRBJ2-6; D unresolved. Trimming took off 0 bases at V and 4 bases at J, with 10 bases between the two ends. The germline V gene encodes CDR1 LGHNA and CDR2 YNFKEQ. The CDR3 has 16 residues. The CDR3: CASSQEPGSGANVLTF. The CDR3 nucleotides are TGTGCCAGCAGCCAAGAACCCGGGTCCGGGGCCAACGTCCTGACTTTC.

Ten or more counts support this clonotype. The chain combines TRBV2 with TRBJ1-1, with 7 bases identical to TRBD1. J was trimmed by 10 bases and V by 7 bases; bases with no gene match: 15. Germline V gene lookup returns CDR1 SNHLY and CDR2 FYNNEI. The CDR3 sequence is 14 residues long. The CDR3 loop reads CASTSLIRDSRAFF. CDR3 DNA: TGTGCCAGCACCTCCCTGATCCGGGACAGCCGAGCTTTCTTT.

This clonotype has only one observation. The chain recombines TRBV6-5 with TRBJ2-7; maybe TRBD2 (6 bases). Trimming took off 4 bases at V and 5 bases at J, with 18 bases between the two ends. CDR3 size: 15 residues. The germline gives CDR1 MNHEY, CDR2 SVGAGI. As DNA, the CDR3 is TGTGCCAGCAGTTTCTTCCCAGGGACTGTCGACGAGCAGTACTTC. Translation: CASSFFPGTVDEQYF.

This clonotype showed up many times. J is TRBJ2-2 and V is TRBV7-2; TRBD2 is a possible D gene (6 bases). Germline lookup yields CDR1 SGHTA and CDR2 FQGNSA. This CDR3 region has 15 residues. V was shortened by 5 bases and J by 5 bases, with 15 bases between the two germline ends. The CDR3 spells CASSRTAAGTGELFF. DNA of the CDR3: TGTGCCAGCAGCCGGACGGCGGCGGGAACCGGGGAGCTGTTTTTT.

This clonotype was recorded many times. The chain carries TRBV20-1 and TRBJ2-5; 12 nucleotides match TRBD2. Germline values: CDR1 DFQATT, CDR2 SNEGSKA (reference sequence). The length of the CDR3 is 15 residues. J lost 2 bases, V lost 7 bases, and 8 bases had no gene match. The CDR3 loop reads CSDLIGLAGQETQYF. For the CDR3, the DNA is TGCAGTGACCTAATAGGACTAGCGGGACAAGAGACCCAGTACTTC.

This clonotype was seen repeatedly, ten times or more. The DNA for the CDR3 is TGTGCCAGCAGCTTAGACAGGGGGCGCAATCAGCCCCAGCATTTT. It translates to CASSLDRGRNQPQHF. The rearrangement uses TRBV7-2 and TRBJ1-5; 9 nucleotides align to TRBD1. CDR3 length equals 15 residues. Germline V gene lookup returns CDR1 SGHTA and CDR2 FQGNSA. V dropped 1 base and J dropped 2; count of bases not matched to a gene: 0. The variable domain in full, with the rest retrieved from reference TRBV7-2 and TRBJ1-5, is GAGVSQSPSNKVTEKGKDVELRCDPISGHTALYWYRQSLGQGLEFLIYFQGNSAPDKSGLPSDRFSAERTGGSVSTLTIQRTQQEDSAVYLCASSLDRGRNQPQHFGDGTRLSIL.

This clonotype was found many times. The genes are TRBV7-2 and TRBJ2-2; no firm D call. Germline-derived CDR1 and CDR2 are SGHTA and FQGNSA. The CDR3 loop spans 14 amino acids. Trimming stripped 2 bases from V and 4 bases from J, with 8 bases between. The CDR3: CASSLTLGTGELFF. CDR3 in DNA: TGTGCCAGCAGCTTAACGTTAGGCACCGGGGAGCTGTTTTTT.

This clonotype was detected many times. This chain uses TRBV12-3 or TRBV12-4 with TRBJ1-6; the D gene is possibly TRBD1 (5 bases). V lost 5 bases and J lost 7, with 15 bases in between. This CDR3 contains 15 residues. CDR3 in amino acids: CASSVRVHRNSPLHF. CDR3 DNA sequence: TGTGCCAGCAGTGTCAGGGTTCATCGCAATTCACCCCTCCACTTT.

The chain carries TRBV2 and TRBJ1-1, with a weak D call TRBD1 (6 bases). The CDR3 consists of 13 residues. The ends were cut back, 6 bases at V and 3 bases at J, with 11 bases in the middle. Looked up from germline, CDR1 is SNHLY and CDR2 is FYNNEI. The DNA of the CDR3 is TGTGCCAGCAGGGGAACAGGGTACACTGAAGCTTTCTTT. As protein: CASRGTGYTEAFF.

This clonotype was picked up many times. The chain links TRBV24-1 to TRBJ2-7; 7 bases align to TRBD1. V dropped 3 bases and J dropped 4; count of bases not matched to a gene: 8. CDR1 and CDR2 from the germline V gene are KGHDR and SFDVKD. The CDR3 has 15 residues. The CDR3 protein is CATSDATGSVYEQYF. The CDR3, as DNA: TGTGCCACCAGTGATGCGACAGGGAGTGTGTACGAGCAGTACTTC.

This clonotype has ten or more counts. This chain connects TRBV7-3 to TRBJ2-2, with a weak D call TRBD2 (5 bases). CDR3 length: 12 amino acids. From germline, CDR1 is SGHTA and CDR2 FQGTGA. V was shortened by 4 bases and J by 7 bases, with 7 bases between the two germline ends. CDR3 region: CASSSAGGELFF. CDR3 in DNA: TGTGCCAGCAGCTCGGCGGGCGGGGAGCTGTTTTTT.

In its sample, this clonotype was seen many times. The rearrangement joins TRBV6-5 to TRBJ2-7; D uncertain. Looked up from germline, CDR1 is MNHEY and CDR2 is SVGAGI. Trimming removed 7 bases at V and 2 bases at J, with 12 bases between. The CDR3 loop spans 13 amino acids. The CDR3 sequence: CASTALDTYEQYF. CDR3 in DNA: TGTGCCAGCACGGCTCTTGATACCTACGAGCAGTACTTC.

This clonotype was seen a handful of times. A read error may explain this, as a much larger clone is one base away. The rearrangement links TRBV18 to TRBJ2-7; D tentatively reads TRBD1 or TRBD2 (7 bases each). The CDR3 spans 16 residues. Trimming took 3 bases from V and 2 from J, leaving 17 bases between them. In germline, CDR1 is KGHSH, CDR2 LQKENI. The CDR3 sequence is CASSPEGAGVPYEQYF. DNA of the CDR3: TGTGCCAGCTCACCTGAGGGGGCGGGAGTCCCCTACGAGCAGTACTTC.

The V gene is TRBV25-1, the J gene TRBJ2-7; D not resolved. Germline CDR1 MGHDK, CDR2 SYGVNS. Trimming pared 5 bases from V and 3 bases from J, leaving 32 bases between. The CDR3 length is 20 residues. The CDR3 sequence: CASSFIRLGTYEDIIYEQYF. The CDR3 nucleotides read TGTGCCAGCAGTTTCATTCGGCTAGGTACCTACGAGGATATAATCTACGAGCAGTACTTC.

The chain has TRBV20-1 and TRBJ2-4; D possibly uses TRBD1 or TRBD2 (5 bases each). Trimming pared 6 bases from V and 6 bases from J, leaving 15 bases between. Germline V gene sequence: CDR1 DFQATT, CDR2 SNEGSKA (reference sequence). This CDR3 spans 13 amino acids. The CDR3 loop reads CSARLGVGNIQYF. CDR3 sequence (DNA): TGCAGTGCCCGACTGGGGGTTGGAAACATTCAGTACTTC.

Many counts were recorded for this clonotype. The chain couples TRBV11-1 to TRBJ1-2; D is unresolved. The CDR3 is 16 amino acids. V lost 4 bases, J lost 5 bases, and 20 bases lay in between. CDR1 SGHAT and CDR2 FQDESV come from the germline V gene (reference sequence). CDR3 region: CASSSTSKLPPYGYTF. CDR3 DNA sequence: TGTGCCAGCAGCTCGACCTCAAAACTGCCGCCTTATGGCTACACCTTC.

This clonotype was seen repeatedly, ten times or more. This sequence joins TRBV19 and TRBJ1-2, with 9 nucleotides matching TRBD1. This CDR3 spans 15 amino acids. V dropped 3 bases and J dropped 3; count of bases not matched to a gene: 5. From germline, CDR1 is LNHDA and CDR2 SQIVND (reference sequence). CDR3 amino acids: CASSIRDREDYGYTF. DNA of the CDR3: TGTGCCAGTAGTATCCGGGACAGGGAGGACTATGGCTACACCTTC.

J is TRBJ2-7 and V is TRBV3-1; tentatively, D is TRBD1 (6 bases). The CDR3 sequence is 15 residues long. The germline V and J ends were trimmed by 1 base and 2 bases, with 12 bases remaining between them. Germline V CDR1 and CDR2: LGHDT, YNNKEL (reference sequence). CDR3 sequence (DNA): TGTGCCAGCAGCCAAGGGTCAGGGGTCGCCTACGAGCAGTACTTC. Protein: CASSQGSGVAYEQYF.

This clonotype appeared many times. J is TRBJ2-2 and V is TRBV2; D possibly corresponds to TRBD1 (5 bases). CDR1 and CDR2 (germline): SNHLY, FYNNEI. The V end was cut by 5 bases, the J end by 0 bases, with 10 bases between. The CDR3 consists of 15 residues. CDR3 in DNA: TGTGCCAGCAGTAGACCGACAGCGAACACCGGGGAGCTGTTTTTT. This encodes CASSRPTANTGELFF.

This clonotype was counted at least ten times. The genes are TRBV20-1 and TRBJ2-5; no clear D gene. The CDR3 consists of 14 residues. V dropped 3 bases and J dropped 1 base, with 12 bases sitting between them. Germline CDR1 and CDR2: DFQATT and SNEGSKA (reference sequence). Here the CDR3 reads CSASEQPPQETQYF. The DNA for the CDR3 is TGCAGTGCTAGTGAACAACCCCCCCAAGAGACCCAGTACTTC.

There are many counts of this clonotype. The chain has TRBV9 and TRBJ2-2, with D possibly matching TRBD1 (5 bases). Per germline, CDR1 SGDLS and CDR2 YYNGEE. The V end was cut by 0 bases, the J end by 6 bases, with 15 bases between. CDR3 length: 16 amino acids. The CDR3 region is CASSVDTGFTAGELFF. The CDR3 nucleotides are TGTGCCAGCAGCGTAGATACAGGATTTACTGCCGGGGAGCTGTTTTTT.

The chain couples TRBV20-1 to TRBJ2-7, with TRBD2 matching 10 bases. This CDR3 has 15 residues. Germline assignment: CDR1 DFQATT and CDR2 SNEGSKA (reference sequence). The trim removed 2 bases at V and 5 bases at J, leaving 9 bases unmatched. The CDR3 DNA follows: TGCAGTGCTAGATGGGCGGCTAGCGGGAGCGACGAGCAGTACTTC. It specifies CSARWAASGSDEQYF.

In its sample, this clonotype was seen many times. The chain is built from TRBV6-5 and TRBJ1-5; possible D gene TRBD1, 5 bases. The V gene lost 0 bases and the J gene lost 4 bases, with 7 bases spanning the gap. CDR3 size: 14 residues. CDR1 is MNHEY, CDR2 SVGAGI, per germline. CDR3 amino acids: CASSYSEGNQPQHF. The CDR3 nucleotides read TGTGCCAGCAGTTACTCCGAGGGGAATCAGCCCCAGCATTTT.

The chain has TRBV11-1 and TRBJ2-7; D might be TRBD1 (7 bases). Germline V CDR1 and CDR2: SGHAT, FQDESV (reference sequence). This CDR3 has 17 amino acids. The V gene lost 1 base and the J gene lost 1 base, with 17 bases spanning the gap. CDR3 sequence: CASSLGRDSRGSYEQYF. The DNA for the CDR3 is TGTGCCAGCAGCTTAGGGCGGGACAGCAGGGGATCCTACGAGCAGTACTTC.

At least ten counts were recorded for this clonotype. V is TRBV29-1 and J is TRBJ1-2, with 12 bases identical to TRBD1. The junction had 7 bases not matched to a gene; V was cut back by 3 bases and J by 8 bases. Germline CDR1 SQVTM, CDR2 ANQGSEA. The CDR3 has 14 amino acids. This chain's CDR3 is CSVDPGQGARGYTF. Here the CDR3 DNA reads TGCAGCGTTGATCCGGGACAGGGGGCCAGGGGCTACACCTTC.

This clonotype showed up many times. This chain connects TRBV30 to TRBJ2-2; 8 bases align to TRBD1. Per the germline V gene, CDR1 is GTSNPN and CDR2 is SVGIG (reference sequence). With V trimmed by 4 bases and J by 4 bases, 11 bases remained unmatched. CDR3 length: 16 residues. As DNA, the CDR3 is TGTGCCTGGACCCCCCCAGGACAGGGCCTCACCGGGGAGCTGTTTTTT. Translating gives CAWTPPGQGLTGELFF.

Ten or more counts support this clonotype. The gene calls are TRBV6-2 or TRBV6-3 and TRBJ1-5; D is ambiguous. The CDR3 length is 14 residues. V gave up 2 bases and J gave up 4 bases, with 9 bases separating them. CDR1 and CDR2 (germline): MNHEY, SVGEGT. CDR3 nucleotide sequence: TGTGCCAGCAGTTACCGCTCCGTGAATCAGCCCCAGCATTTT. Its protein product is CASSYRSVNQPQHF.

This clonotype was seen at least ten times. The chain joins TRBV7-9 to TRBJ2-7; D is perhaps TRBD2 (6 bases). The CDR3 is 14 residues long. The germline gives CDR1 SEHNR, CDR2 FQNEAQ (reference sequence). Trimming stripped 5 bases from V and 3 bases from J, with 14 bases between. The CDR3, as DNA: TGTGCCAGCAGCCCTTCCGGGAGAAGCTACGAGCAGTACTTC. Encoded protein: CASSPSGRSYEQYF.